The 22 T cell receptor beta chains below were found in one sample sequenced in a study of blood T cell repertoires in COVID-19. Repertoires were generated with immunoSEQ multiplex PCR, while TCRdb's copy carries only in-frame clones and drops some. The sample lists tens of thousands of clones; approximately 80% were seen once. The sample taken for sequencing was peripheral blood. These receptor sequences come from a man older than 75 with active or convalescent COVID-19.

This chain links TRBV7-2 with TRBJ1-1, with 9 bases matching TRBD1. V lost 5 bases and J lost 1; bases outside the gene matches: 2. Germline assignment: CDR1 SGHTA and CDR2 FQGNSA. This CDR3 has 14 amino acids. As DNA, the CDR3 is TGTGCCAGCAGCCCACAGGGGGCGAACACTGAAGCTTTCTTT. It codes for CASSPQGANTEAFF.

V and J are TRBV6-5 and TRBJ2-7; no definite D call. V was cut by 6 bases and J by 9 bases, with 15 bases left in between. Germline V gene data show CDR1 as MNHEY and CDR2 as SVGAGI. This CDR3 has 12 amino acids. The DNA of the CDR3 is TGTGCCAGCAGAAACCCCCTATCTGTGCAGTACTTC. Residues: CASRNPLSVQYF.

The rearrangement uses TRBV19 and TRBJ1-2, with 9 bases fitting TRBD1. CDR1 is LNHDA, CDR2 SQIVND, per germline (reference sequence). The CDR3 spans 13 residues. Losses at the gene ends were 6 bases for V and 8 bases for J; bases not matched to a gene: 7. The CDR3 reads CASSETGGVGYTF. Here the CDR3 DNA reads TGTGCCAGTAGCGAAACAGGGGGCGTAGGCTACACCTTC.

The chain's CDR3 is CASRGAVRDTEAFF. The DNA of the CDR3 is TGCGCCAGCCGGGGGGCTGTTAGGGACACTGAAGCTTTCTTT. This sequence joins TRBV5-1 and TRBJ1-1, with D perhaps TRBD1 (6 bases). CDR3 length: 14 amino acids. V lost 7 bases, J lost 3 bases, and 16 bases lay in between. Per the germline V gene, CDR1 is SGHRS and CDR2 is YFSETQ.

This chain connects TRBV12-5 to TRBJ2-1; tentative D call: TRBD1 (5 bases). The germline V gene encodes CDR1 LGHNT and CDR2 FRNRAP. The germline V and J ends were trimmed by 1 base and 6 bases, with 13 bases remaining between them. This CDR3 comprises 15 residues. As DNA, the CDR3 is TGTGCTAGTGGTTTGGATGGACAACCCATCAATGAGCAGTTCTTC. Protein sequence: CASGLDGQPINEQFF.

The chain uses TRBV6-6 and TRBJ1-5; 9 bases are a match to TRBD1. The CDR3 is 16 residues long. The trim removed 5 bases at V and 2 bases at J, leaving 7 bases unmatched. The germline gives CDR1 MNHNY, CDR2 SVGAGI (reference sequence). The CDR3 reads CASSNTGGLGNQPQHF. As DNA, the CDR3 is TGTGCCAGCAGTAATACAGGGGGCTTGGGCAATCAGCCCCAGCATTTT.

In this sample, this clone turned up a few times. The J gene is TRBJ1-1, the V gene TRBV5-1, with D possibly matching TRBD1 (6 bases). The V gene's germline CDR1 is SGHRS and CDR2 YFSETQ. V was cut by 5 bases and J by 3 bases, with 20 bases left in between. This CDR3 is 16 amino acids long. This chain's CDR3 is CASRRQVNEGDTEAFF. The CDR3 DNA is TGCGCCAGCAGAAGACAGGTTAATGAGGGGGACACTGAAGCTTTCTTT.

The chain uses TRBV15 and TRBJ1-1, with D possibly TRBD1 on 5 matching bases. This CDR3 comprises 15 residues. The germline V and J ends were trimmed by 1 base and 1 base, with 10 bases remaining between them. The germline CDR1 and CDR2 sequences are LNHNV and YYDKDF (reference sequence). CDR3 in amino acids: CATSRVPGQNTEAFF. CDR3 nucleotide sequence: TGTGCCACCAGCAGAGTGCCAGGGCAGAACACTGAAGCTTTCTTT.

The chain joins TRBV6-5 to TRBJ2-1; possible D gene TRBD2, 5 bases. The CDR3 extends over 14 amino acids. V was shortened by 6 bases and J by 6 bases, with 15 bases between the two germline ends. Germline V gives CDR1 MNHEY, CDR2 SVGAGI. CDR3 residues: CASSPGFTVNEQFF. CDR3 in DNA: TGTGCCAGCAGCCCGGGGTTCACGGTCAATGAGCAGTTCTTC.

This sequence joins TRBV28 and TRBJ2-5, with 7 nucleotides matching TRBD1. Germline lookup yields CDR1 MDHEN and CDR2 SYDVKM. V lost 2 bases to trimming and J lost 6 bases; unmatched junction nucleotides: 12. This CDR3 region has 16 residues. In nucleotides, the CDR3 is TGTGCCAGCAGTTTAGAGGGGGCAGGGAGACTACAGACCCAGTACTTC. Protein sequence: CASSLEGAGRLQTQYF.

The chain joins TRBV10-1 to TRBJ2-1; 12 bases agree with TRBD2. This CDR3 contains 18 residues. CDR1 is WNHNN and CDR2 is SYGVQD in the germline V gene (reference sequence). Trimming took 2 bases from V and 7 from J; bases not matched to a gene: 12. The chain's CDR3 is CASSEGLAGGPLRNEQFF. CDR3 bases: TGCGCCAGCAGTGAGGGGCTAGCGGGAGGGCCGCTGAGAAATGAGCAGTTCTTC.

J is TRBJ2-2 and V is TRBV3-1 (or the pseudogene TRBV3-2); TRBD1 agrees at 7 bases. In germline, CDR1 is LGHDT, CDR2 YNNKEL (reference sequence). The CDR3 runs to 16 residues. Trimming cost V 3 bases and J 1 base; bases outside gene matches: 5. Here the CDR3 reads CASSHSGQMNTGELFF. CDR3 sequence (DNA): TGTGCCAGCAGCCATTCGGGACAGATGAACACCGGGGAGCTGTTTTTT.

This clone was recorded a few times. J is TRBJ2-1 and V is TRBV5-1, with a possible D match to TRBD1 (6 bases). This CDR3 is 16 amino acids long. Germline assignment: CDR1 SGHRS and CDR2 YFSETQ. Trimming pared 4 bases from V and 8 bases from J, leaving 22 bases between. CDR3 protein: CASSVSGTGKSHEQFF. CDR3 bases: TGCGCCAGCAGCGTAAGCGGCACAGGGAAGAGCCATGAGCAGTTCTTC.

In nucleotides, the CDR3 is TGTGCCAGCAGGTGGCAGGGTTTTGCAGATACGCAGTATTTT. Residues: CASRWQGFADTQYF. The chain couples TRBV2 to TRBJ2-3; a weak D match, TRBD1 (5 bases). The CDR3 totals 14 residues. Trimming left V 6 bases short and J 4 bases short, with 14 bases between. Per the germline V gene, CDR1 is SNHLY and CDR2 is FYNNEI.

The chain combines TRBV5-1 with TRBJ1-1; 8 positions agree with TRBD1. The CDR3 is 15 residues long. CDR1 is SGHRS and CDR2 is YFSETQ in the germline V gene. V was pared by 6 bases and J by 1 base, with 8 bases of the junction left unmatched. The CDR3 coding sequence is TGCGCCAGCAAGCTTGTGGGGACAGGGAACACTGAAGCTTTCTTT. This sequence encodes CASKLVGTGNTEAFF. Using reference TRBV5-1 and TRBJ1-1 for the parts outside the CDR3, the full variable domain is KAGVTQTPRYLIKTRGQQVTLSCSPISGHRSVSWYQQTPGQGLQFLFEYFSETQRNKGNFPGRFSGRQFSNSRSEMNVSTLELGDSALYLCASKLVGTGNTEAFFGQGTRLTVV.

The V gene is TRBV6-2 or TRBV6-3, the J gene TRBJ2-4, with 7 bases matching TRBD2. Germline loops: CDR1 MNHEY, CDR2 SVGEGT. The junction had 15 bases not matched to a gene; V was cut back by 6 bases and J by 1 base. There are 18 residues in the CDR3. CDR3 sequence: CASSLSGGGREAKNIQYF. The CDR3 region has the DNA TGTGCCAGCAGCCTATCGGGGGGAGGGCGCGAGGCCAAAAACATTCAGTACTTC.

The chain uses TRBV29-1 and TRBJ2-7; TRBD1 is a possible D gene (5 bases). The V gene lost 2 bases and the J gene lost 3 bases, with 5 bases spanning the gap. This CDR3 has 11 amino acids. Germline values: CDR1 SQVTM, CDR2 ANQGSEA. The CDR3 protein is CSVETGYEQYF. In DNA, the CDR3 is TGCAGCGTTGAAACAGGCTACGAGCAGTACTTC.

CDR3 region: CASRKGQDNSPLHF. CDR3 bases: TGTGCCAGCAGAAAGGGACAGGATAATTCACCCCTCCACTTT. The chain employs TRBV2 and TRBJ1-6; 8 positions match TRBD1. The CDR3 is 14 amino acids. The germline CDR1 and CDR2 sequences are SNHLY and FYNNEI. Losses at the gene ends were 6 bases for V and 5 bases for J; bases not matched to a gene: 3.

The chain combines TRBV6-2 or TRBV6-3 with TRBJ2-4; possibly TRBD1 for D (5 bases). The CDR3 covers 15 residues. Trimming took off 5 bases at V and 7 bases at J, with 18 bases between the two ends. The germline V gene encodes CDR1 MNHEY and CDR2 SVGEGT. CDR3 nucleotides: TGTGCCAGCAGTGATTTTCAGGGCCAGCACAACATTCAGTACTTC. It specifies CASSDFQGQHNIQYF.

The chain has TRBV5-4 and TRBJ1-2, with a weak D call TRBD1 (6 bases). V dropped 4 bases and J dropped 6 bases, with 10 bases sitting between them. The CDR3 is 12 amino acids. Germline V CDR1 and CDR2: SGHNT, YYREEE (reference sequence). Written as DNA, the CDR3 is TGTGCCAGCAGCAGGGGGTCTAATGGCTACACCTTC. This translates into CASSRGSNGYTF.

In DNA, the CDR3 is TGTGCCAGCAGAGTTGGAGGGACTGGAAACACCATATATTTT. This encodes CASRVGGTGNTIYF. The V and J genes are TRBV6-5 and TRBJ1-3; no definite D call. CDR1 is MNHEY and CDR2 is SVGAGI in the germline V gene. Between the trimmed V and J ends, which lost 6 bases and 2 bases, there was a span of 11 bases. The CDR3 covers 14 residues.

This sequence joins TRBV5-4 and TRBJ1-1; D may be TRBD1 (6 bases). The ends were cut back, 1 base at V and 1 base at J, with 8 bases in the middle. This CDR3 spans 14 amino acids. The germline V gene has CDR1 SGHNT and CDR2 YYREEE (reference sequence). Here the CDR3 reads CASSLRTANTEAFF. In nucleotides, the CDR3 is TGTGCCAGCAGCTTGCGGACAGCGAACACTGAAGCTTTCTTT.